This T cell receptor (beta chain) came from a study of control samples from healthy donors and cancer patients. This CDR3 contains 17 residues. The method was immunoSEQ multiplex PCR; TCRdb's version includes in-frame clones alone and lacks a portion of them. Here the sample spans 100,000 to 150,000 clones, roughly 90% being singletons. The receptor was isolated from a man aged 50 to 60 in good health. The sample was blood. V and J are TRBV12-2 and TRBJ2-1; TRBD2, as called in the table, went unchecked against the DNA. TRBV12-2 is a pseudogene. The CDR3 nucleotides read TGTGCAAGTCGCTTCCTTCGGGTCGGGGGAACCTACAATGAGCAGTTCTTC. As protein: CASRFLRVGGTYNEQFF.